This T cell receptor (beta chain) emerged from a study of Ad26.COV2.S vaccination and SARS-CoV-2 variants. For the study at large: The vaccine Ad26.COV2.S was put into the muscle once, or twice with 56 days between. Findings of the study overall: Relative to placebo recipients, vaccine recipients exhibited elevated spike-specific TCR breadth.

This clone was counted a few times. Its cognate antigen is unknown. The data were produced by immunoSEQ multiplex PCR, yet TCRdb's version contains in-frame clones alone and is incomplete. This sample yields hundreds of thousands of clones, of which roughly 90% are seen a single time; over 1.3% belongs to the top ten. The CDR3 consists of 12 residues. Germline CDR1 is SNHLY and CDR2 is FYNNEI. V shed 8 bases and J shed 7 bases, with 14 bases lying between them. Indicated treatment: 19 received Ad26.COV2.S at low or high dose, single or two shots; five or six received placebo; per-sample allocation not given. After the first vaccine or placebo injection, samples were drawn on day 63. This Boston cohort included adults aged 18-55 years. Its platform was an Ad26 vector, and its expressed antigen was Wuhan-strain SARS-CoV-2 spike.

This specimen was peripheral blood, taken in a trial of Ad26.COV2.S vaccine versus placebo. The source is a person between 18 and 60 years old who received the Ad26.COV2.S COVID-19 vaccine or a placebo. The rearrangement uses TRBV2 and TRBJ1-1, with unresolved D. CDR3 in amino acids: CASGRQPNEAFF. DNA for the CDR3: TGTGCCAGCGGGCGGCAGCCCAATGAAGCTTTCTTT. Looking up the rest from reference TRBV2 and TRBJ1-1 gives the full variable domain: EPEVTQTPSHQVTQMGQEVILRCVPISNHLYFYWYRQILGQKVEFLVSFYNNEISEKSEIFDDQFSVERPDGSNFTLKIRSTKLEDSAMYFCASGRQPNEAFFGQGTRLTVV.